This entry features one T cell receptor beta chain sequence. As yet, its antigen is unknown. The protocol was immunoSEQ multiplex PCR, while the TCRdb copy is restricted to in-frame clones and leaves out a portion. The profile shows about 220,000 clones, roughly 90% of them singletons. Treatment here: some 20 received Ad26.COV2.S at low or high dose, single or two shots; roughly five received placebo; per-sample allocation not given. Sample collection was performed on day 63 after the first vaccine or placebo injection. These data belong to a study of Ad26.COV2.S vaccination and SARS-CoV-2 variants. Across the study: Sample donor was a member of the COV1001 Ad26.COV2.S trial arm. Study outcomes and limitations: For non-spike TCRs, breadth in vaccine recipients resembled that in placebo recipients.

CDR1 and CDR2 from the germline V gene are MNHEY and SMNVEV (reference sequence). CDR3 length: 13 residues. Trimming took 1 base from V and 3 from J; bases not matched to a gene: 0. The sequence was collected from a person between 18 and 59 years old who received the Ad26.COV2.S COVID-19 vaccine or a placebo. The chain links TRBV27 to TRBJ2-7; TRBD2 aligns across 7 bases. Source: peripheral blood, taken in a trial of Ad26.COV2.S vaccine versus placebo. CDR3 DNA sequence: TGTGCCAGCAGTTTATGGGGGGGCTACGAGCAGTACTTC. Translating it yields CASSLWGGYEQYF.